Listed below are T cell receptor beta chains from one sample, sequenced in a study of patients and donors after allogeneic stem cell transplantation. Each CDR3 protein gets one entry after TCRdb re-called the RT-PCR reads with MiXCR. The repertoire holds some 960,000 distinct CDR3 sequences, with roughly 18% as singletons. What was sequenced was blood, either unsorted or a sorted T cell fraction (not recorded which). These receptors were obtained from a human donor who was either an allogeneic HSCT recipient or a stem cell or donor lymphocyte infusion donor (not recorded which). It is not recorded whose cells these are; they may come from a transplant donor. Both conserved end residues are part of each CDR3. The D gene is left open where the match is weak. Not all rows give a size; the values are once, few, many and, for expanded clones, a class.

j_gene | v_gene | d_gene | abundance | len | CDR3nt | CDR3aa
TRBJ1-3 | TRBV4-2 | . | . | 14 | TGTGCCAGCAGCCAGAAGGGTCCGGGAAACACCATATATTTT | CASSQKGPGNTIYF
TRBJ2-2 | TRBV29-1 | . | few | 13 | TGCAGCGTTGAAACAGGGAGGACCGGGGAGCTGTTTTTT | CSVETGRTGELFF
TRBJ2-4 | TRBV2 | TRBD2 | few | 13 | TGTGCCTCCCGGGGGGGCCAGAGGGACATTCAGTACTTC | CASRGGQRDIQYF
TRBJ2-2 | TRBV25-1 | . | . | 13 | TGTGCCAGCACCGGGGTCGGGGCCGGGGAGCTGTTTTTT | CASTGVGAGELFF
TRBJ2-7 | TRBV24-1 | TRBD1 | few | 14 | TGTGCCACTGGTGCCCGGACAGGGGGCCACGAGCAGTACTTC | CATGARTGGHEQYF
TRBJ1-4 | TRBV5-6 | . | few | 15 | TGTGCCAGCAGCCCGGACCCGGGAAAAAATGAAAAACTGTTTTTT | CASSPDPGKNEKLFF
TRBJ2-1 | TRBV24-1 | TRBD2 | many | 17 | TGTGCCACCAGTGATTTGCAAGGGGCGGGGGAATACAATGAGCAGTTCTTC | CATSDLQGAGEYNEQFF
TRBJ2-7 | TRBV20-1 | TRBD2 | . | 12 | TGCGGTGGACTAGCTCAGGCCTACGAGCAGTACTTC | CGGLAQAYEQYF
TRBJ2-7 | TRBV11-3 | . | . | 14 | TGTGCCAGCAGTATTTGGCGGAGGGCCGACGAGCAGTACTTC | CASSIWRRADEQYF
TRBJ2-1 | TRBV5-1 | TRBD1 | . | 14 | TGCGCAAGCAGCTTGTGGACAGGCGACAATGAGCAGTTCTTC | CASSLWTGDNEQFF